This entry concerns a single T cell receptor (beta chain). A few counts support this clonotype. Its antigen is unknown. It has no much larger one-base neighbor in the sample; base qualities were not kept. This sample was taken from a study of T cells after yellow fever vaccination (dated by TCRdb to between 2019 and 2020). Context from the whole study: The SMART-Seq v4 Ultra Low Input RNA kit was used to prepare libraries from fractions with low cell numbers. To follow T-cell clones before and after both primary and booster YFV17D yellow fever vaccination, bulk TCR alpha and beta repertoires underwent longitudinal sequencing. Two healthy male donors, one aged 18 to 29 and one aged 30 to 39 years, were included in the cohort. Blood was drawn at multiple timepoints before and after primary and secondary immunization, with bulk PBMC replicates and cell subsets isolated. Findings and caveats that apply to the study as a whole: The study included only two donors, which limits how far the findings can be generalized. The secondary T-cell response was weaker than the primary response but faster, peaking on day 5 instead of day 15. Computational filtering was required because FACS-sorted repertoires could contain abundant contaminating clonotypes from the bulk population. Most clones expanded after primary vaccination were re-detected after the booster (96% of CD4 and around 86% of CD8), suggesting broad memory maintenance. A small fraction of clonotypes showed up in both the CD4 and CD8 compartments, probably as a result of convergent recombination.

Trimming accounts for 5 bases at V and 4 bases at J, while the number of junction bases matched to no gene is 9. From cysteine to phenylalanine, the CDR3 is 15 amino acids long. Left in the record is the CDR3 DNA by itself, 45 bases read in frame from the first base. The germline V gene gives CDR1 as MDHEN and CDR2 as SYDVKM. TCR cDNA was made using 5'RACE template switching, a step that added a universal primer site and unique molecular identifiers. Priming for cDNA synthesis came from both the TCR alpha and TCR beta constant segments. Libraries were amplified in two PCR steps, with sample barcodes and sequencing adapters added in the second step. Libraries were sequenced on Illumina HiSeq 2500 (2x100 bp) or NovaSeq (2x150 bp). The paper's data handling went like this. Reads were demultiplexed and collapsed into UMI consensus sequences with MIGEC, and V(D)J alignment was performed with MiXCR. Clonotypes responding to the vaccine were identified with edgeR on replicate PBMC samples, with the criteria of FDR below 0.01 and a log2 fold change above 5 up to day 15. CD4 or CD8 identity was assigned to each bulk clonotype according to whether the clonotype was present at higher abundance in the sequenced CD4 repertoire or the sequenced CD8 repertoire. TCRdb ran its own pipeline on the public reads, namely fastp trimming at Q25 and MiXCR clone calling, and kept in-frame beta chains. For every CDR3 protein sequence, its rows merge into one entry that carries the most common genes and DNA. The V and J calls reflect TCRdb's pipeline rather than the authors' work. For this sample the table gives around 530,000 distinct CDR3 sequences, of which roughly a sixth were detected only once. Jointly, the top ten make up around 16% of the sample.

The label giving this sample's treatment or condition can be read as: live attenuated yellow fever vaccine strain. Two biological replicates of bulk PBMCs were collected at each blood-draw timepoint. PBMCs were isolated from peripheral blood using a standard Ficoll-Paque protocol. TriZol was used to extract RNA from bulk PBMCs, CD4 and CD8 fractions, and dextramer-positive and dextramer-negative fractions. This chain joins TRBV28 to TRBJ2-5; TRBD1 matches 8 bases in the middle. The specimen comprised PBMCs, sampled about 5 days after the first yellow fever vaccination. The receptor comes from a man between 18 and 29 years old who received the YFV17D yellow fever vaccine. The CDR3 protein sequence reads: CASSQIQGGAETQYF. The nucleotide sequence is given as TGTGCCAGCAGTCAGATACAGGGGGGTGCAGAGACCCAGTACTTC.